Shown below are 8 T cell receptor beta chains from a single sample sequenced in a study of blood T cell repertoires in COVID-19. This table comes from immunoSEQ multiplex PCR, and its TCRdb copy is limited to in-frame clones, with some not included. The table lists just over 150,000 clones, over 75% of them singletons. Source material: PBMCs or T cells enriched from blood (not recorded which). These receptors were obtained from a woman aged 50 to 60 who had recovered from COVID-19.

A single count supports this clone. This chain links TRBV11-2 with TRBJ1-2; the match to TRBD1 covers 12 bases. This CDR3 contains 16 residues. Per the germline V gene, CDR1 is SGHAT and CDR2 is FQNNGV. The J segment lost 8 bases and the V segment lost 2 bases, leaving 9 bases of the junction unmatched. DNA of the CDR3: TGTGCCAGCAGCTTATATAAAGGGACAGGGGGCAGGGGCTACACCTTC. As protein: CASSLYKGTGGRGYTF.

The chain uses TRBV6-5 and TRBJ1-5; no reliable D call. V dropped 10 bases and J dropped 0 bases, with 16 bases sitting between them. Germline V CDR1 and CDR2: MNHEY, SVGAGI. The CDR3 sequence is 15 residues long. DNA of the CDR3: TGTGCCACCTCCTCAGGCTTTTATAGCAATCAGCCCCAGCATTTT. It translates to CATSSGFYSNQPQHF.

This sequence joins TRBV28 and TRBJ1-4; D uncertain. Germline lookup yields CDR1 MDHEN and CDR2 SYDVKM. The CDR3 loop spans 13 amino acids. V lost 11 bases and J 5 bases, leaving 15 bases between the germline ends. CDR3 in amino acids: CACGEGPNEKLFF. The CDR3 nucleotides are TGTGCCTGCGGTGAGGGCCCGAATGAAAAACTGTTTTTT.

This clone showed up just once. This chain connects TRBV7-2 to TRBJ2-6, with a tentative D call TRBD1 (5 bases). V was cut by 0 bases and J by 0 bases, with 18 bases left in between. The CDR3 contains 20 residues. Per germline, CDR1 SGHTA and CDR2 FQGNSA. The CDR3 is CASSLALNRPEISGANVLTF. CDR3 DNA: TGTGCCAGCAGCTTAGCCTTAAACAGGCCTGAAATCTCTGGGGCCAACGTCCTGACTTTC.

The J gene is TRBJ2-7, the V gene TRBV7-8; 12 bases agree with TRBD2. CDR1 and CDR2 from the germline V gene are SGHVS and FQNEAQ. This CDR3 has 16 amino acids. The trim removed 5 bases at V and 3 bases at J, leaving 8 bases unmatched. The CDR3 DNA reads TGTGCCAGCAGCCCGCGGACTAGCGGGGTCGGCTACGAGCAGTACTTC. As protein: CASSPRTSGVGYEQYF.

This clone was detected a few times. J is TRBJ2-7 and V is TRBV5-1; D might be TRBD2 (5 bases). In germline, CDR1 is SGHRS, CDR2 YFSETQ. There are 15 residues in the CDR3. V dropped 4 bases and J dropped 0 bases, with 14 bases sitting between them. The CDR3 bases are TGCGCCAGCAGCCCCAATGGGGAGAACTCCTACGAGCAGTACTTC. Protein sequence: CASSPNGENSYEQYF.

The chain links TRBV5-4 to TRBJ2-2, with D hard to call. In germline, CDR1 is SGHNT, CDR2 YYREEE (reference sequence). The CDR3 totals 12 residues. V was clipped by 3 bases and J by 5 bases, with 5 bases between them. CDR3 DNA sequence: TGTGCCAGCAGCTCCAGGACCGGGGAGCTGTTTTTT. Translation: CASSSRTGELFF.

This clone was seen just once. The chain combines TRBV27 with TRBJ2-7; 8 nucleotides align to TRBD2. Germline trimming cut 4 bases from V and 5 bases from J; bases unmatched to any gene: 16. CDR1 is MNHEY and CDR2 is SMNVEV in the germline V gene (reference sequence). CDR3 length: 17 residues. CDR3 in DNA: TGTGCCAGCAGTTCGTCCCCCAGCGGGGGCCTCCAACACGAGCAGTACTTC. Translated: CASSSSPSGGLQHEQYF.